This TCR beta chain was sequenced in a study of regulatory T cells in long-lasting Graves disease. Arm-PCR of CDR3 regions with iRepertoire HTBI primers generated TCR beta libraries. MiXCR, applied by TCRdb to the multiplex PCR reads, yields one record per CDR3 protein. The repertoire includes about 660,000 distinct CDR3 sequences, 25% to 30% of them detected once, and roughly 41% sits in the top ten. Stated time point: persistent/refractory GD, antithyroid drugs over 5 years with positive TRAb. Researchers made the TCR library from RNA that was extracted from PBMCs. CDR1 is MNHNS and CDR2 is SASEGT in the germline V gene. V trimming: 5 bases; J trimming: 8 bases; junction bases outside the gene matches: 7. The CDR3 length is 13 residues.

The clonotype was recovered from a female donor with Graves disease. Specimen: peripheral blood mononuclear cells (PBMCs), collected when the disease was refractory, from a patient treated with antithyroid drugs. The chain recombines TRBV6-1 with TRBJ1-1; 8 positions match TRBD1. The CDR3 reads CASSTDRVREAFF. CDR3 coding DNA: TGTGCCAGCAGTACGGACAGGGTCAGAGAAGCTTTCTTT.